A single sample gave rise to the 30 T cell receptor beta chains below, sequenced in a study of cytotoxic CD8 clonotypes in ibrutinib-treated CLL. Using immunoSEQ multiplex PCR, the repertoire was profiled, and TCRdb retains in-frame clones only, with some absent. The repertoire consists of just over 45,000 clones, with less than 70% occurring once and the leading ten covering 9.5% to 15%. Sequences were derived from PBMCs, sampled after 12 months of ibrutinib treatment. The receptors derive from a human donor with chronic lymphocytic leukemia.

The CDR3 reads CASSLAEPSSYNSPLHF. CDR3 DNA sequence: TGTGCCAGTAGTCTGGCGGAACCAAGCTCCTATAATTCACCCCTCCACTTT. V and J are TRBV19 and TRBJ1-6; D gene unclear. Trimming shortened V by 5 bases and J by 0 bases, and 14 bases separated the two germline ends. The CDR3 sequence is 17 residues long. Germline V CDR1 and CDR2: LNHDA, SQIVND (reference sequence).

The J gene is TRBJ2-5, the V gene TRBV4-1; perhaps D is TRBD1 or TRBD2 (5 bases each). The germline CDR1 and CDR2 sequences are MGHRA and YSYEKL. With 4 bases removed from V and 7 bases from J, the gap between germline ends came to 13 bases. The CDR3 sequence is 13 residues long. In nucleotides, the CDR3 is TGCGCCAGCAGCCCTGGACAAGAGGGGACCCAGTACTTC. As protein: CASSPGQEGTQYF.

The chain is built from TRBV10-3 and TRBJ2-7; D is uncertain. The germline V and J ends were trimmed by 8 bases and 5 bases, with 4 bases remaining between them. CDR3 length: 9 amino acids. The germline V gene has CDR1 ENHRY and CDR2 SYGVKD. The CDR3 spells CAILHEQYF. In DNA form, the CDR3 reads TGTGCCATCCTCCACGAGCAGTACTTC.

This clone was detected only a few times. This sequence joins TRBV2 and TRBJ2-7; no definite D call. The V gene lost 8 bases and the J gene lost 7 bases, with 21 bases spanning the gap. Germline lookup yields CDR1 SNHLY and CDR2 FYNNEI. The CDR3 totals 14 residues. The CDR3 DNA reads TGTGCCAGCCACCGAAGCCCCTCCTATGTGGAGCAGTACTTC. Protein: CASHRSPSYVEQYF.

The chain carries TRBV7-2 and TRBJ2-2; the D is unclear. This CDR3 contains 13 residues. CDR1 is SGHTA and CDR2 is FQGNSA in the germline V gene. V lost 6 bases and J lost 4, with 9 bases in between. The CDR3 bases are TGTGCCAGCAGTTTGTCGTTCACCGGGGAGCTGTTTTTT. Protein product: CASSLSFTGELFF.

This chain's CDR3 is CASSLGLRQQETQYF. CDR3 DNA: TGTGCCAGCAGCTTAGGACTCCGACAGCAAGAGACCCAGTACTTC. The rearrangement links TRBV7-9 to TRBJ2-5, with a weak D call TRBD1 (5 bases). Germline V lookup: CDR1 SEHNR, CDR2 FQNEAQ (reference sequence). This CDR3 spans 15 amino acids. Trimming shortened V by 1 base and J by 2 bases, and 11 bases separated the two germline ends. Full variable domain (missing parts from reference TRBV7-9 and TRBJ2-5): DTGVSQNPRHKITKRGQNVTFRCDPISEHNRLYWYRQTLGQGPEFLTYFQNEAQLEKSRLLSDRFSAERPKGSFSTLEIQRTEQGDSAMYLCASSLGLRQQETQYFGPGTRLLVL.

This chain connects TRBV4-2 to TRBJ1-1; 7 nucleotides align to TRBD1. The CDR3 extends over 20 amino acids. V dropped 0 bases and J dropped 1; count of bases not matched to a gene: 17. Germline V lookup: CDR1 LGHNA, CDR2 YNFKEQ. The CDR3 DNA reads TGTGCCAGCAGCCAAGATGCGGGGGAACAGGGGATTACCTGGAACACTGAAGCTTTCTTT. It translates to CASSQDAGEQGITWNTEAFF.

The CDR3 nucleotides are TGTGCCAGCAACCTGGTGTTACAGGGGTTTGGTGAGCAGTTCTTC. It translates to CASNLVLQGFGEQFF. This chain links TRBV6-6 with TRBJ2-1, with TRBD1 identical over 7 bases. Germline CDR1 and CDR2: MNHNY and SVGAGI (reference sequence). The CDR3 sequence is 15 residues long. V lost 7 bases and J lost 9; bases outside the gene matches: 15.

This clone was recorded only once. V gene TRBV5-1 combines with J gene TRBJ2-3; D is unresolved. CDR1 is SGHRS, CDR2 YFSETQ, per germline. V was cut by 2 bases and J by 6 bases, with 4 bases left in between. The CDR3 spans 11 residues. The CDR3 reads CASSFGDTQYF. The CDR3 DNA reads TGCGCCAGCAGCTTTGGGGATACGCAGTATTTT.

The J gene is TRBJ2-2, the V gene TRBV25-1; the D is unclear. In germline, CDR1 is MGHDK, CDR2 SYGVNS. The CDR3 length is 16 residues. V was cut by 4 bases and J by 3 bases, with 15 bases left in between. The CDR3 bases are TGTGCCAGCAGTGCACTGGTGATTGGGGACACCGGGGAGCTGTTTTTT. Translated, it gives CASSALVIGDTGELFF.

This clone showed up just a few times. The rearrangement joins TRBV11-2 to TRBJ2-2, with D maybe TRBD1 (6 bases). V lost 5 bases and J 4 bases, leaving 11 bases between the germline ends. Germline V gives CDR1 SGHAT, CDR2 FQNNGV. This CDR3 has 14 amino acids. The CDR3 reads CASSVGQSTGELFF. The DNA for the CDR3 is TGTGCCAGCAGCGTGGGACAAAGCACCGGGGAGCTGTTTTTT.

This clone was seen just once. V and J are TRBV6-1 and TRBJ2-2, with D tentatively TRBD2 (5 bases). Germline V gives CDR1 MNHNS, CDR2 SASEGT. The CDR3 is made up of 14 amino acids. V was shortened by 9 bases and J by 4 bases, with 15 bases between the two germline ends. The CDR3 DNA reads as TGTGCCAGTACCGCGGGCCAGAGCACCGGGGAGCTGTTTTTT. It translates to CASTAGQSTGELFF.

The chain employs TRBV5-4 and TRBJ1-6; a weak D match, TRBD1 (6 bases). The CDR3 is 15 residues long. Deletions cut 3 bases from V and 7 bases from J, with 14 bases between. The germline V gene encodes CDR1 SGHNT and CDR2 YYREEE (reference sequence). CDR3 amino acids: CASSSPGTPNSPLHF. The DNA for the CDR3 is TGTGCCAGCAGCTCCCCGGGGACACCGAATTCACCCCTCCACTTT. Complete variable domain (other parts from reference TRBV5-4 and TRBJ1-6): ETGVTQSPTHLIKTRGQQVTLRCSSQSGHNTVSWYQQALGQGPQFIFQYYREEENGRGNFPPRFSGLQFPNYSSELNVNALELDDSALYLCASSSPGTPNSPLHFGNGTRLTVT.

The chain carries TRBV19 and TRBJ1-1, with D possibly TRBD1 on 5 matching bases. Trimming removed 8 bases from V and 1 base from J, with 11 bases in between. Germline values: CDR1 LNHDA, CDR2 SQIVND (reference sequence). This CDR3 is built from 13 residues. CDR3 loop: CASCWGRNTEAFF. The DNA of the CDR3 is TGTGCCAGTTGTTGGGGGAGGAACACTGAAGCTTTCTTT.

The V and J genes are TRBV4-1 and TRBJ1-1; 8 bases are a match to TRBD1. V dropped 4 bases and J dropped 5; count of bases not matched to a gene: 12. CDR3 length equals 16 residues. Germline lookup yields CDR1 MGHRA and CDR2 YSYEKL. The CDR3 is CASSPPDRVSATEAFF. The CDR3 DNA sequence: TGCGCCAGCAGCCCGCCGGACAGGGTCTCGGCGACTGAAGCTTTCTTT.

The V gene is TRBV7-2, the J gene TRBJ1-1; 8 bases agree with TRBD1. Trimming at V came to 1 base and at J to 3 bases, leaving 7 bases not matched to a gene. The CDR3 spans 16 residues. Per the germline V gene, CDR1 is SGHTA and CDR2 is FQGNSA. CDR3 nucleotide sequence: TGTGCCAGCAGCTTAGTCGCCGGACAGGGCCACACTGAAGCTTTCTTT. This translates into CASSLVAGQGHTEAFF. Together with reference TRBV7-2 and TRBJ1-1, the CDR3 gives the full variable domain: GAGVSQSPSNKVTEKGKDVELRCDPISGHTALYWYRQSLGQGLEFLIYFQGNSAPDKSGLPSDRFSAERTGGSVSTLTIQRTQQEDSAVYLCASSLVAGQGHTEAFFGQGTRLTVV.

The V gene is TRBV29-1, the J gene TRBJ2-5; 7 nucleotides agree with TRBD2. The CDR3 runs to 13 residues. J was trimmed by 2 bases and V by 4 bases; bases with no gene match: 4. Germline V gene lookup returns CDR1 SQVTM and CDR2 ANQGSEA. This CDR3 reads CSVASGTQETQYF. The CDR3 DNA reads TGCAGCGTTGCCAGCGGGACTCAAGAGACCCAGTACTTC.

The V and J genes are TRBV14 and TRBJ1-2; no reliable D call. With 0 bases removed from V and 5 bases from J, the gap between germline ends came to 10 bases. The CDR3 loop spans 14 amino acids. Germline V gives CDR1 SGHDN, CDR2 FVKESK. The CDR3 DNA reads TGTGCCAGCAGCCAAGATCCCGGGGAATATGGCTACACCTTC. Amino acid sequence: CASSQDPGEYGYTF.

The gene calls are TRBV4-1 and TRBJ1-3; D is unclear. The CDR3 runs 15 residues. CDR1 is MGHRA and CDR2 is YSYEKL in the germline V gene. V lost 4 bases and J 1 base, leaving 11 bases between the germline ends. CDR3 nucleotides: TGCGCCAGCAGCCGCATTGAGGGTTCTGGAAACACCATATATTTT. This sequence encodes CASSRIEGSGNTIYF.

This clone was counted only a few times. The chain combines TRBV5-1 with TRBJ2-7; 8 bases map to TRBD1. Germline trimming cut 3 bases from V and 5 bases from J; bases unmatched to any gene: 7. This CDR3 is 14 amino acids long. Germline V gene data show CDR1 as SGHRS and CDR2 as YFSETQ. The CDR3 sequence: CASSSAGGYHEQYF. The CDR3 region has the DNA TGCGCCAGCAGCTCTGCAGGGGGCTACCACGAGCAGTACTTC.

This clone was observed a few times. J is TRBJ1-5 and V is TRBV28; D is unclear. The CDR3 has 14 amino acids. V dropped 1 base and J dropped 6 bases, with 10 bases sitting between them. Germline lookup yields CDR1 MDHEN and CDR2 SYDVKM. The DNA for the CDR3 is TGTGCCAGCAGTTTATTTCGGGGTATTCAGCCCCAGCATTTT. It encodes CASSLFRGIQPQHF.

The CDR3 DNA reads as TGTGCTAGTGGTTTACTAGCGGGGTACACCGGGGAGCTGTTTTTT. It yields the protein CASGLLAGYTGELFF. This chain joins TRBV12-5 and TRBJ2-2; the match to TRBD2 covers 10 bases. CDR3 length: 15 amino acids. V shed 3 bases, J shed 3 bases, and the junction held 1 base outside the gene matches. Germline loops: CDR1 LGHNT, CDR2 FRNRAP.

This chain joins TRBV11-2 and TRBJ1-2, with D possibly TRBD1 on 5 matching bases. CDR1 and CDR2 (germline): SGHAT, FQNNGV. The V gene lost 1 base and the J gene lost 8 bases, with 8 bases spanning the gap. The CDR3 is 12 amino acids. The CDR3 bases are TGTGCCAGCAGCTTAGCCGGGACCGGCTACACCTTC. Protein: CASSLAGTGYTF.

This rearrangement joins TRBV5-6 to TRBJ1-5; TRBD1 might be the D (5 bases). The V gene lost 2 bases and the J gene lost 3 bases, with 15 bases spanning the gap. Looked up from germline, CDR1 is SGHDT and CDR2 is YYEEEE. The CDR3 has 16 residues. The CDR3 nucleotides are TGTGCCAGCAGCTTTTTGGGGGAGGATAACAATCAGCCCCAGCATTTT. Amino acids: CASSFLGEDNNQPQHF.

The rearrangement links TRBV29-1 to TRBJ2-7; D is unclear. Trimming removed 1 base from V and 0 bases from J, with 13 bases in between. Germline assignment: CDR1 SQVTM and CDR2 ANQGSEA. CDR3 length: 15 amino acids. The CDR3 DNA sequence: TGCAGCGTTGAAGGAAACCGAAGGAGCTCCTACGAGCAGTACTTC. Its protein is CSVEGNRRSSYEQYF.

This chain links TRBV2 with TRBJ1-4; 8 bases agree with TRBD1. The V gene's germline CDR1 is SNHLY and CDR2 FYNNEI. The CDR3 is 14 amino acids. V was pared by 5 bases and J by 10 bases, with 9 bases of the junction left unmatched. The CDR3 nucleotides read TGTGCCAGCAGTCTAGACAGGGGAGGGGCAAAACTGTTTTTT. It specifies CASSLDRGGAKLFF. Full variable domain (rest looked up from reference TRBV2 and TRBJ1-4): EPEVTQTPSHQVTQMGQEVILRCVPISNHLYFYWYRQILGQKVEFLVSFYNNEISEKSEIFDDQFSVERPDGSNFTLKIRSTKLEDSAMYFCASSLDRGGAKLFFGSGTQLSVL.

J is TRBJ1-5 and V is TRBV30; 8 bases fit TRBD1. The CDR3 is 18 amino acids. V was pared by 0 bases and J by 6 bases, with 16 bases of the junction left unmatched. Germline CDR1 and CDR2: GTSNPN and SVGIG (reference sequence). The DNA for the CDR3 is TGTGCCTGGAGTGTAACTCCGTACGGACAGGGAAGGGGTCAGCCCCAGCATTTT. The encoded protein is CAWSVTPYGQGRGQPQHF. Full variable domain (missing parts from reference TRBV30 and TRBJ1-5): SQTIHQWPATLVQPVGSPLSLECTVEGTSNPNLYWYRQAAGRGLQLLFYSVGIGQISSEVPQNLSASRPQDRQFILSSKKLLLSDSGFYLCAWSVTPYGQGRGQPQHFGDGTRLSIL.

The chain employs TRBV5-4 and TRBJ2-3, with 7 bases matching TRBD2. Losses at the gene ends were 0 bases for V and 2 bases for J; bases not matched to a gene: 9. Germline loops: CDR1 SGHNT, CDR2 YYREEE (reference sequence). The CDR3 spans 17 residues. CDR3 sequence reads: CASSLDVAGVNTDTQYF. CDR3 in DNA: TGTGCCAGCAGCTTGGATGTGGCGGGGGTCAACACAGATACGCAGTATTTT.

This clone has only one observation. This rearrangement joins TRBV11-1 to TRBJ2-5, with D possibly TRBD2 on 5 matching bases. CDR1 SGHAT and CDR2 FQDESV come from the germline V gene (reference sequence). V gave up 2 bases and J gave up 5 bases, with 9 bases separating them. This CDR3 has 13 residues. The CDR3 is CASSLRGRETQYF. CDR3 nucleotide sequence: TGTGCCAGCAGCTTACGGGGTAGGGAGACCCAGTACTTC. The full variable domain, with the rest looked up from reference TRBV11-1 and TRBJ2-5, is EAEVAQSPRYKITEKSQAVAFWCDPISGHATLYWYRQILGQGPELLVQFQDESVVDDSQLPKDRFSAERLKGVDSTLKIQPAELGDSAMYLCASSLRGRETQYFGPGTRLLVL.

The V call is TRBV2, the J call TRBJ1-6, with unresolved D. Trimming shortened V by 5 bases and J by 8 bases, and 7 bases separated the two germline ends. Germline V gene lookup returns CDR1 SNHLY and CDR2 FYNNEI. The CDR3 runs 12 residues. The CDR3: CASSSGHSPLHF. CDR3 sequence (DNA): TGTGCCAGCAGTTCGGGCCATTCACCCCTCCACTTT.